This TCR beta chain was captured by sequencing in a study of tumor-infiltrating lymphocytes in primary liver carcinoma. CDR3 size: 13 residues. Germline V lookup: CDR1 MNHNY, CDR2 SVGAGI (reference sequence). For this clonotype: At one end, the junction sequence differs from germline, possibly due to a read error.

In addition to blood RNA drawn from unsorted whole blood, germline DNA was extracted. Total RNA (roughly 530 ng) served as template for TCR beta cDNA synthesis primed by a constant-region primer. The TCR beta library was amplified through three nested multiplex PCR rounds in a modified ARM-PCR procedure. Investigators reported that the first two PCR rounds, at about 11 cycles each, used TRBV1-TRBV30 forward primers with a C-beta reverse primer. MiXCR was run by TCRdb on the multiplex PCR reads, yielding one entry per CDR3 protein. Among about 350,000 distinct CDR3 sequences listed, less than 75% were seen once.

The material sequenced was peripheral blood. The rearrangement joins TRBV6-6 to TRBJ2-3; D may be TRBD1 (5 bases). The clonotype was recovered from a man aged 35-49 years with primary liver carcinoma and hepatitis B virus infection. CDR3 in DNA: TGTGCCAGCAGTGACAGTCAGTCAGATACACAGTATTTT. Translation gives CASSDSQSDTQYF.